This paragraph covers one TCR beta chain sequence. This record comes from a study of early T cells in non-severe SARS-CoV-2 infection. The CDR3 has 15 residues. Germline values: CDR1 ENHRY, CDR2 SYGVKD. V lost 7 bases to trimming and J lost 4 bases, with 19 bases between them. Individual cDNA molecules were tagged with unique molecular identifiers, the study reported. MiXCR, run by TCRdb on the 5' RACE reads, gives a single entry per CDR3 protein. The table records 43,000 or so distinct CDR3 sequences, under 7.5% of them present only once. The rearrangement links TRBV10-3 to TRBJ2-5; D possibly uses TRBD1 or TRBD2 (6 bases each). This receptor was taken from an adult who was a healthcare worker with PCR-confirmed SARS-CoV-2 infection or an uninfected control (not recorded which). Sequenced: whole blood. The CDR3 DNA reads TGTGCCATCATGGAGGCCCCGGGGGCCTTAGAGACCCAGTACTTC. Its protein product is CAIMEAPGALETQYF.